These 20 T cell receptor beta chains were all obtained from the same sample, sequenced in a study of shared clonotypes between healthy human individuals. The table came from immunoSEQ multiplex PCR; TCRdb's copy has only in-frame clones and leaves some out. The sample yields some 200,000 clones, 66% seen once. Source material: memory CD4+ T cells sorted from blood. Subset of the sample: CD45RA-negative fraction. These receptors were obtained from a man between 25 and 39 years old in good health.

With respect to this clone: Other DNA sequences within the sample encode an identical CDR3. The chain combines TRBV18 with TRBJ2-7; 13 nucleotides align to TRBD2. The CDR3 is 14 residues long. Germline V gives CDR1 KGHSH, CDR2 LQKENI. The junction had 4 bases not matched to a gene; V was cut back by 6 bases and J by 5 bases. The CDR3 spells CASSPGLAGDEQYF. The CDR3 DNA reads as TGTGCCAGCTCCCCAGGACTAGCGGGAGACGAGCAGTACTTC.

The V call is TRBV5-1, the J call TRBJ2-7, with 7 bases aligning to TRBD2. Losses at the gene ends were 3 bases for V and 2 bases for J; bases not matched to a gene: 11. The length of the CDR3 is 16 residues. The germline V gene has CDR1 SGHRS and CDR2 YFSETQ. CDR3 in DNA: TGCGCCAGCAGCTCATCTCAAGGGACTACCACCTACGAGCAGTACTTC. Protein: CASSSSQGTTTYEQYF. Variable domain in full (rest from reference TRBV5-1 and TRBJ2-7): KAGVTQTPRYLIKTRGQQVTLSCSPISGHRSVSWYQQTPGQGLQFLFEYFSETQRNKGNFPGRFSGRQFSNSRSEMNVSTLELGDSALYLCASSSSQGTTTYEQYFGPGTRLTVT.

The genes are TRBV15 and TRBJ2-7; D remains ambiguous. V shed 5 bases and J shed 6 bases, with 14 bases lying between them. Germline-derived CDR1 and CDR2 are LNHNV and YYDKDF (reference sequence). The CDR3 loop spans 13 amino acids. For the CDR3, the DNA is TGTGCCACCAGCCCCCACCCTATAAGCGAGCAGTACTTC. Protein: CATSPHPISEQYF. Looking up the rest from reference TRBV15 and TRBJ2-7 gives the full variable domain: DAMVIQNPRYQVTQFGKPVTLSCSQTLNHNVMYWYQQKSSQAPKLLFHYYDKDFNNEADTPDNFQSRRPNTSFCFLDIRSPGLGDTAMYLCATSPHPISEQYFGPGTRLTVT.

The chain uses TRBV5-4 and TRBJ2-1; 7 positions agree with TRBD2. Germline CDR1 reads SGHNT; CDR2 reads YYREEE (reference sequence). Trimming took 3 bases from V and 4 from J; bases not matched to a gene: 7. The CDR3 contains 15 residues. The CDR3 loop reads CASSSPGLTYNEQFF. The CDR3 DNA reads TGTGCCAGCAGCTCGCCGGGACTAACATACAATGAGCAGTTCTTC.

The chain recombines TRBV2 with TRBJ2-7, with TRBD2 identical over 7 bases. The CDR3 spans 14 residues. V shed 5 bases, J shed 4 bases, and the junction held 8 bases outside the gene matches. Per germline, CDR1 SNHLY and CDR2 FYNNEI. CDR3: CASSTQGGQYEQYF. The CDR3 DNA is TGTGCCAGCAGTACCCAGGGAGGGCAGTACGAGCAGTACTTC.

This clone appeared a single time. This sequence joins TRBV18 and TRBJ2-1, with 9 bases fitting TRBD2. Germline-derived CDR1 and CDR2 are KGHSH and LQKENI. V was clipped by 1 base and J by 6 bases; unmatched bases: 7. CDR3 length: 16 residues. Here the CDR3 DNA reads TGTGCCAGCTCACCACTGAGAGAAGCGGGAGGCAATGAGCAGTTCTTC. Its protein product is CASSPLREAGGNEQFF.

This chain links TRBV6-5 with TRBJ2-3, with D possibly being TRBD2 (5 bases). Per germline, CDR1 MNHEY and CDR2 SVGAGI. The CDR3 spans 11 residues. V shed 7 bases and J shed 4 bases, with 6 bases lying between them. CDR3 DNA sequence: TGTGCCAGCACAGCGGCAGATACGCAGTATTTT. Translation: CASTAADTQYF.

The V gene is TRBV6-1, the J gene TRBJ2-7; D might be TRBD2 (6 bases). Trimming cost V 1 base and J 2 bases, with 12 bases left between them. The V gene's germline CDR1 is MNHNS and CDR2 SASEGT. This CDR3 is 15 amino acids long. Here the CDR3 reads CASSEVPEGAYEQYF. The CDR3, as DNA: TGTGCCAGCAGTGAAGTCCCGGAGGGAGCCTACGAGCAGTACTTC.

The chain carries TRBV5-5 and TRBJ2-3; D not certain. Germline CDR1 is SGHKS and CDR2 is YYEKEE (reference sequence). The CDR3 length is 15 residues. The V end was cut by 0 bases, the J end by 3 bases, with 11 bases between. In DNA, the CDR3 is TGTGCCAGCAGCTTGGAAGTCGAGAGAACAGATACGCAGTATTTT. This codes for CASSLEVERTDTQYF.

This rearrangement joins TRBV28 to TRBJ2-7; a possible D gene is TRBD2 (6 bases). Trimming cost V 9 bases and J 0 bases, with 12 bases left between them. CDR1 and CDR2 from the germline V gene are MDHEN and SYDVKM. The CDR3 has 13 amino acids. The CDR3 protein is CARPGLDSYEQYF. For the CDR3, the DNA is TGTGCCAGGCCGGGACTCGACTCCTACGAGCAGTACTTC.

There are a few counts of this clone. This chain uses TRBV10-3 with TRBJ2-3, with 13 bases that match TRBD2. The CDR3 is made up of 15 amino acids. The germline V gene has CDR1 ENHRY and CDR2 SYGVKD. V lost 10 bases, J lost 4 bases, and 8 bases stayed unmatched. The DNA of the CDR3 is TGTGCCACCACACTAGCGGGAGGGCCCCCAGATACGCAGTATTTT. It codes for CATTLAGGPPDTQYF.

The V and J genes are TRBV11-1 and TRBJ2-1; D gene uncertain. This CDR3 contains 13 residues. The V end was cut by 2 bases, the J end by 9 bases, with 11 bases between. CDR1 and CDR2 (germline): SGHAT, FQDESV (reference sequence). The chain's CDR3 is CASSLSRPTEQFF. The CDR3 DNA follows: TGTGCCAGCAGCTTATCGCGCCCTACTGAGCAGTTCTTC.

For the CDR3, the DNA is TGTGCCAGCAGCTTCGTCACGACCGAGCAGTTCTTC. It is translated as CASSFVTTEQFF. The rearrangement uses TRBV11-1 and TRBJ2-1; no clear D. CDR1 is SGHAT, CDR2 FQDESV, per germline (reference sequence). V lost 3 bases and J lost 10, with 10 bases in between. CDR3 length: 12 amino acids.

Ten or more counts support this clone. The rearrangement uses TRBV6-5 and TRBJ2-5, with D possibly TRBD1 on 5 matching bases. This CDR3 spans 15 amino acids. The V gene's germline CDR1 is MNHEY and CDR2 SVGAGI. Trimming left V 5 bases short and J 7 bases short, with 20 bases between. The CDR3 sequence is CASSTRGHELGTQYF. The CDR3 region has the DNA TGTGCCAGCAGTACTCGCGGACACGAACTGGGGACCCAGTACTTC.

The J gene is TRBJ2-7, the V gene TRBV11-3; D possibly matches TRBD1 or TRBD2 (5 bases each). Deletions cut 5 bases from V and 7 bases from J, with 15 bases between. Germline lookup yields CDR1 SGHNT and CDR2 YENEEA. The CDR3 is 13 amino acids. The DNA for the CDR3 is TGTGCCAGCAGCAAGGGACCAGGCCGGGAGCAGTACTTC. Amino acid sequence: CASSKGPGREQYF.

J is TRBJ2-3 and V is TRBV6-5; D may correspond to TRBD1 or TRBD2 (5 bases each). The CDR3 extends over 15 amino acids. Germline V CDR1 and CDR2: MNHEY, SVGAGI. Deletions cut 2 bases from V and 2 bases from J, with 11 bases between. In DNA form, the CDR3 reads TGTGCCAGCAGTTACGGGGCTAGCACCACAGATACGCAGTATTTT. Translating it yields CASSYGASTTDTQYF.

The J gene is TRBJ2-2, the V gene TRBV2, with D uncertain. CDR1 is SNHLY, CDR2 FYNNEI, per germline. The ends were cut back, 7 bases at V and 0 bases at J, with 9 bases in the middle. The CDR3 runs to 14 residues. CDR3 sequence reads: CASMSYANTGELFF. The CDR3, as DNA: TGTGCCAGCATGTCCTACGCGAACACCGGGGAGCTGTTTTTT.

The chain combines TRBV7-3 with TRBJ2-3; D is uncertain. Trimming cost V 5 bases and J 4 bases, with 13 bases left between them. This CDR3 contains 14 residues. Germline CDR1 is SGHTA and CDR2 is FQGTGA. CDR3 loop: CASSPDLGSDTQYF. CDR3 DNA sequence: TGTGCCAGCAGCCCAGATCTCGGGTCAGATACGCAGTATTTT. Using reference TRBV7-3 and TRBJ2-3 for the parts outside the CDR3, the full variable domain is GAGVSQTPSNKVTEKGKYVELRCDPISGHTALYWYRQSLGQGPEFLIYFQGTGAADDSGLPNDRFFAVRPEGSVSTLKIQRTERGDSAVYLCASSPDLGSDTQYFGPGTRLTVL.

This sequence joins TRBV7-2 and TRBJ2-7; D uncertain. The V gene lost 4 bases and the J gene lost 0 bases, with 7 bases spanning the gap. From germline, CDR1 is SGHTA and CDR2 FQGNSA. The CDR3 extends over 13 amino acids. The CDR3 DNA reads as TGTGCCAGCAGCTCGAGTAGCTCCTACGAGCAGTACTTC. Its protein is CASSSSSSYEQYF.

This clone was counted between two and nine times. The CDR3, as DNA: TGCGCCAGCAGCCCGGGGGAGGGACGGAATGAGCAGTTCTTC. The encoded protein is CASSPGEGRNEQFF. V usage is TRBV5-1 and J usage is TRBJ2-1; 7 bases are shared with TRBD2. The germline V gene has CDR1 SGHRS and CDR2 YFSETQ. With 4 bases clipped from V and 7 bases from J, the junction kept 8 bases outside the gene matches. The CDR3 is 14 amino acids.